This T cell receptor beta chain was sequenced during a study of tumour-infiltrating T cells in Burkitt lymphoma. Overall study context: Productive clonality predicted overall and progression-free survival.

Trimming removed 2 bases from V and 6 bases from J, with 2 bases in between. Germline-derived CDR1 and CDR2 are MNHNY and SVGAGI (reference sequence). The CDR3 sequence is 11 residues long. Method: immunoSEQ multiplex PCR; TCRdb's copy keeps in-frame clones and lacks some. The data contain about 800 clones, around 80% of them singletons. The specimen sequenced was tumor tissue. This TCR was sampled from a human donor with diffuse large B-cell lymphoma. Some clones in this sample may be carry-over from other donors' samples. The rearrangement uses TRBV6-6 and TRBJ2-1, with D unclear. The CDR3 sequence is CASSYPNEQFF. The CDR3 DNA sequence: TGTGCCAGCAGTTACCCCAATGAGCAGTTCTTC.